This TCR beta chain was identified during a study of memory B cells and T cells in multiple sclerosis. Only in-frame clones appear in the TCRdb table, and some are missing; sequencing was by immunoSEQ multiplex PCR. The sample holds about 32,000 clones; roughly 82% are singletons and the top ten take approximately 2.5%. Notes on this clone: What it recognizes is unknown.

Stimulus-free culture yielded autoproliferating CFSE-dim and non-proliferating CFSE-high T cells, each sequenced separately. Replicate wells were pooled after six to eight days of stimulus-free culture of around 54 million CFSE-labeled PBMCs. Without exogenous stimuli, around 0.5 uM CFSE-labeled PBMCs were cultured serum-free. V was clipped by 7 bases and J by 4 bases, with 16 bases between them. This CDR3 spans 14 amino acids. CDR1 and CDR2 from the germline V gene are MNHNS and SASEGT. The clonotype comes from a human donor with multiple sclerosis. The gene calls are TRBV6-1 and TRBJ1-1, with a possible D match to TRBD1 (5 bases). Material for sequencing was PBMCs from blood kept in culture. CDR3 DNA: TGTGCCAGCACCGGGTGGGGCCTAGGCACTGAAGCTTTCTTT. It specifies CASTGWGLGTEAFF.